The clone carrying this TCR beta chain has a count of ten or more. Time point meaning: patch test 2, 6 weeks after DPC sensitization. Indicated treatment: therapeutic diphenylcyclopropenone sensitization with weekly scalp DPC. Unfractionated whole blood yielded the extracted total RNA. Germline CDR1 and CDR2: KGHSH and LQKENI. The CDR3 length is 16 residues. J gave up 6 bases and V 0 bases, and 7 bases lay outside the gene matches. During construction of the library, unique molecular identifiers were attached to individual cDNA molecules for quantitative, reproducible TCR counting. A single record per CDR3 protein comes from TCRdb applying MiXCR to the RACE reads. The table shows under 75,000 distinct CDR3 sequences, with 8.5% occurring only once. These data come from a study of human T cells and chemical hapten exposure.

The material was whole blood, obtained in connection with sensitization to the hapten diphenylcyclopropenone (DPC). The chain has TRBV18 and TRBJ2-7; 11 bases match TRBD1. This clonotype was obtained from a woman aged 45-59 years with alopecia areata. Some clones in this sample may be carry-over from other donors' samples. The CDR3 coding sequence is TGTGCCAGCTCACCACCGATCGGACAGGGGGCAGGCGAGCAGTACTTC. Translating it yields CASSPPIGQGAGEQYF.